Sequencing of this T cell receptor beta chain was carried out in a study of early T cells in non-severe SARS-CoV-2 infection. This clonotype has a count of ten or more. The library protocol tagged individual cDNA molecules with unique molecular identifiers. From the 5' RACE reads, TCRdb called clonotypes with MiXCR, one entry per CDR3 protein. In the table there are 65,000 to 95,000 distinct CDR3 sequences, around 8.7% of which are singletons. The CDR3 sequence is 16 residues long. V shed 5 bases and J 4 bases; nucleotides not matched to a gene: 8. Germline lookup yields CDR1 SGHVS and CDR2 FQNEAQ. Material for sequencing was whole blood. This sequence originates from an adult who was a healthcare worker with PCR-confirmed SARS-CoV-2 infection or an uninfected control (not recorded which). V and J are TRBV7-8 and TRBJ2-2, with 9 bases fitting TRBD2. The CDR3 DNA reads as TGTGCCAGCAGCAATAGCGGGAGTGTGGGCACCGGGGAGCTGTTTTTT. This encodes CASSNSGSVGTGELFF.